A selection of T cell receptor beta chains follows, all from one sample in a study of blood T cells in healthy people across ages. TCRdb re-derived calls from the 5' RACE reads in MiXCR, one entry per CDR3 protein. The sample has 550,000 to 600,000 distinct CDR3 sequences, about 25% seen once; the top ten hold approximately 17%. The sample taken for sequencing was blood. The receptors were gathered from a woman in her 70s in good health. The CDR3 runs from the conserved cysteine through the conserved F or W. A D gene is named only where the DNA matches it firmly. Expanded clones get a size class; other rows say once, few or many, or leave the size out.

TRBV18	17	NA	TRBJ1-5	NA	CASSPLGSEGGRQPQHF	TGTGCCAGCTCACCATTAGGTTCAGAGGGAGGTCGGCAGCCCCAGCATTTT
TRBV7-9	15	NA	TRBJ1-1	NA	CASSLQGQVNTEAFF	TGTGCCAGCAGCTTACAGGGACAAGTGAACACTGAAGCTTTCTTT
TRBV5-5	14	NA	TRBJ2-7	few	CASSLEYQSYEQYF	TGTGCCAGCAGCTTGGAGTATCAATCCTACGAGCAGTACTTC
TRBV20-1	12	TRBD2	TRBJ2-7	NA	CSARWGGNEQYF	TGCAGTGCTAGATGGGGGGGAAACGAGCAGTACTTC
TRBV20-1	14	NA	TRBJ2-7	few	CSAARDPYSYEQYF	TGCAGTGCTGCCAGGGACCCTTACTCCTACGAGCAGTACTTC
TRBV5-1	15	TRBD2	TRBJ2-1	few	CASSLAGGNYNEQFF	TGCGCCAGCAGCTTAGCGGGGGGAAATTACAATGAGCAGTTCTTC
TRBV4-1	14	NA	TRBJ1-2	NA	CASSQGDSRYGYTF	TGCGCCAGCAGCCAGGGAGACAGCCGGTATGGCTACACCTTC
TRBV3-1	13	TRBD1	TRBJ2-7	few	CASSQDNGQAQYF	TGTGCCAGCAGCCAAGATAATGGACAGGCACAGTACTTC
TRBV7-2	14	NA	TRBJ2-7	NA	CASSPWTPSYEQYF	TGTGCCAGCAGCCCCTGGACACCCTCCTACGAGCAGTACTTC
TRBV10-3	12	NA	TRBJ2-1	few	CAIRPEAHKQFF	TGTGCCATCAGGCCGGAGGCCCATAAGCAGTTCTTC
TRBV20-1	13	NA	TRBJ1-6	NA	CSASPGMNSPLHF	TGCAGTGCTAGCCCGGGGATGAATTCACCCCTCCACTTT
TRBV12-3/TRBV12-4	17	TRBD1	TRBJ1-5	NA	CASSPGTGVISNQPQHF	TGTGCCAGCAGTCCCGGGACAGGGGTTATCAGCAATCAGCCCCAGCATTTT
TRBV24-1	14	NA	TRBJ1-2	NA	CATSDTRQNYGYTF	TGTGCCACCAGTGATACACGACAGAACTATGGCTACACCTTC
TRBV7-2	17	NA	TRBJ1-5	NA	CASSHANQGASNQPQHF	TGTGCCAGCAGCCATGCTAACCAGGGAGCGAGCAATCAGCCCCAGCATTTT
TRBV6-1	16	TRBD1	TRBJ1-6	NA	CTSSPLNRGGNSPLHF	TGTACCAGCAGTCCGCTTAACAGGGGGGGTAATTCACCCCTCCACTTT
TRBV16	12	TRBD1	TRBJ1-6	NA	CASSRDRKALHF	TGTGCCAGCAGCCGGGACAGAAAGGCCCTCCACTTT
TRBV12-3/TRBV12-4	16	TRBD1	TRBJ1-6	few	CASSSQGSSYNSPLHF	TGTGCCAGCAGCTCACAGGGGTCCTCCTATAATTCACCCCTCCACTTT
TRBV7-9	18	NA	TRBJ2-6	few	CASSFIVRGGSGANVLTF	TGTGCCAGCAGCTTCATAGTCAGGGGGGGCTCTGGGGCCAACGTCCTGACTTTC